Given below is one TCR beta chain in context. Its cognate antigen is unknown. CD45RO-negative CD8 cells positively selected for CCR7 made up the naive population, which excluded terminally differentiated effector memory CD45RA+ cells. The data were obtained in a study of shared clonotypes between healthy human individuals. Study as a whole: Aged 18 to 49, the donors were two women and three men. Study-wide results and caveats: It was anticipated that sequencing depth would influence how many clonotypes donors shared. Genetic and exposure-history diversity was limited by the few donors.

Across several immunoSEQ plates, the genomic DNA of each subset was split evenly. Sequenced by immunoSEQ multiplex PCR; TCRdb stores in-frame clones only, minus some. The table records about 2,200,000 clones, about 93% of them present only once. The sequenced sample consisted of naive CD8+ T cells from PBMCs. This receptor was obtained from a man aged 18 to 30 in good health. Some clones in this sample may be carry-over from other donors' samples.

In nucleotides, the CDR3 is TGTGCCTGGAATCACAGGGGGCTTTCACCCCTCCACTTT. Amino acid sequence: CAWNHRGLSPLHF. The gene calls are TRBV30 and TRBJ1-6, with 9 bases that match TRBD1. The CDR3 has 13 residues. The germline V gene has CDR1 GTSNPN and CDR2 SVGIG (reference sequence). Losses at the gene ends were 4 bases for V and 9 bases for J; bases not matched to a gene: 4.